This entry features one TCR beta chain sequence. The antigen is not known. Repertoires were generated with immunoSEQ multiplex PCR, while TCRdb's copy carries only in-frame clones and drops some. The repertoire consists of under 30,000 clones, with roughly four fifths occurring once and the leading ten covering 17%. The record originates from a study of vaccination effects on CD4 cells after COVID-19. Study-level points and caveats: Substantial clonal contraction characterized both infection- and vaccine-induced clones late after vaccination.

Under the ViraFEST assay, PBMC were stimulated with viral peptide pools so that antigen-specific CD4+ T cells expanded. Sequencing was performed afterwards. A roughly 10-day culture period preceded the isolation of CD4+ T cells. Subjects were given two BNT162b2 or mRNA-1273 vaccine doses. Half-medium replacement with IL-2 medium occurred on days 3 and 7. The source was CD4+ T cells from PBMCs cultured with HCoV-OC43 spike peptides, collected after COVID-19 vaccination. Subset meaning: HCoV-OC43 spike overlapping peptide pool stimulation. The clonotype originates from a human donor who received a COVID-19 vaccine.

The CDR3 coding sequence is TGTGCCAGCAGCTTATCAATTTTTGACGAGCAGTACTTC. This sequence encodes CASSLSIFDEQYF. V usage is TRBV7-2 and J usage is TRBJ2-7; D is uncertain. The CDR3 consists of 13 residues. Trimming removed 2 bases at V and 5 bases at J, with 10 bases between. Germline lookup yields CDR1 SGHTA and CDR2 FQGNSA. Full variable domain (remainder filled in from reference TRBV7-2 and TRBJ2-7): GAGVSQSPSNKVTEKGKDVELRCDPISGHTALYWYRQSLGQGLEFLIYFQGNSAPDKSGLPSDRFSAERTGGSVSTLTIQRTQQEDSAVYLCASSLSIFDEQYFGPGTRLTVT.